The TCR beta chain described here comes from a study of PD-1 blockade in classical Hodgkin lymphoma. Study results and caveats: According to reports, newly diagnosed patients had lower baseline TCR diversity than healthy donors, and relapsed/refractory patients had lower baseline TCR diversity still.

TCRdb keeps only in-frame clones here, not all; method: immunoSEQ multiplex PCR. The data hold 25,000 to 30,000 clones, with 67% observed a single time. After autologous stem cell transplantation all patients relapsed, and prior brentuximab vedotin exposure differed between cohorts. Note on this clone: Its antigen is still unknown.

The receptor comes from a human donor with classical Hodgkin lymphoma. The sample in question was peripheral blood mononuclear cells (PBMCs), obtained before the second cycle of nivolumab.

The chain's CDR3 is CASSSSGWGTDTQYF. The DNA for the CDR3 is TGTGCCAGCAGCTCTAGCGGGTGGGGCACAGATACGCAGTATTTT. The gene calls are TRBV9 and TRBJ2-3; 8 bases align to TRBD2. V lost 4 bases and J lost 1; bases outside the gene matches: 5. The germline CDR1 and CDR2 sequences are SGDLS and YYNGEE. This CDR3 contains 15 residues.